A selection of T cell receptor beta chains follows, all from one sample in a study of T cell responses to AZD1222 COVID-19 vaccine. The repertoire was sequenced with immunoSEQ multiplex PCR; TCRdb's copy has only in-frame clones and lacks some. The data contain 150,000 to 190,000 clones, 90% of them seen just once; the ten biggest clones take up approximately 1.5%. The sample in question was peripheral blood, obtained 28 days after the second AZD1222 dose. The receptors derive from an adult who received the AZD1222 COVID-19 vaccine. The CDR3 runs from the conserved cysteine through the conserved F or W. The D gene is left open where the match is weak. The size of a clone is reported for some rows only, either as once, few or many, or as a class for expanded clones.

J gene: TRBJ2-7; D gene: TRBD1; V gene: TRBV4-2; clone size: -; CDR3 protein: CASSQWTGVYEQYF; CDR3 DNA: TGTGCCAGCAGCCAGTGGACAGGGGTCTACGAGCAGTACTTC
J gene: TRBJ2-7; D gene: TRBD2; V gene: TRBV4-1; clone size: -; CDR3 protein: CASSQLTSGDYEQYF; CDR3 DNA: TGCGCCAGCAGCCAACTGACTAGCGGGGATTACGAGCAGTACTTC
J gene: TRBJ2-1; D gene: -; V gene: TRBV28; clone size: -; CDR3 protein: CASSLDYNEQFF; CDR3 DNA: TGTGCCAGCAGTCTGGACTACAATGAGCAGTTCTTC
J gene: TRBJ2-1; D gene: TRBD2; V gene: TRBV3-1/TRBV3-2; clone size: -; CDR3 protein: CASSRGGPYNEQFF; CDR3 DNA: TGTGCCAGCAGCCGGGGGGGACCCTACAATGAGCAGTTCTTC
J gene: TRBJ2-3; D gene: -; V gene: TRBV6-2/TRBV6-3; clone size: -; CDR3 protein: CASSYSTSTDTQYF; CDR3 DNA: TGTGCCAGCAGTTACTCGACTAGCACAGATACGCAGTATTTT
J gene: TRBJ2-1; D gene: TRBD2; V gene: TRBV14; clone size: -; CDR3 protein: CASSQEAGLASRGEQFF; CDR3 DNA: TGTGCCAGCAGCCAAGAGGCTGGACTAGCGTCCCGGGGTGAGCAGTTCTTC
J gene: TRBJ1-6; D gene: -; V gene: TRBV5-1; clone size: few; CDR3 protein: CASSLAGQGFGSPLHF; CDR3 DNA: TGCGCCAGCAGCTTGGCCGGCCAGGGGTTTGGGTCACCCCTCCACTTT
J gene: TRBJ2-5; D gene: -; V gene: TRBV7-6; clone size: -; CDR3 protein: CASSLGAGSQETQYF; CDR3 DNA: TGTGCCAGCAGCTTAGGGGCCGGCAGCCAAGAGACCCAGTACTTC
J gene: TRBJ2-3; D gene: -; V gene: TRBV6-5; clone size: -; CDR3 protein: CASARTDGDTQYF; CDR3 DNA: TGTGCCAGCGCCCGCACCGACGGGGATACGCAGTATTTT
J gene: TRBJ2-2; D gene: -; V gene: TRBV11-3; clone size: -; CDR3 protein: CASSPSTGELFF; CDR3 DNA: TGTGCCAGCAGCCCCAGCACCGGGGAGCTGTTTTTT
J gene: TRBJ1-3; D gene: -; V gene: TRBV30; clone size: once; CDR3 protein: CAWSSAGSGNTIYF; CDR3 DNA: TGTGCCTGGAGTTCGGCGGGCTCTGGAAACACCATATATTTT
J gene: TRBJ1-2; D gene: -; V gene: TRBV18; clone size: -; CDR3 protein: CASSPDRDGYTF; CDR3 DNA: TGTGCCAGCTCACCGGATAGGGATGGCTACACCTTC
J gene: TRBJ1-3; D gene: -; V gene: TRBV5-8; clone size: -; CDR3 protein: CASRISSGNTIYF; CDR3 DNA: TGTGCCAGCAGAATCAGCTCTGGAAACACCATATATTTT
J gene: TRBJ1-2; D gene: -; V gene: TRBV5-1; clone size: few; CDR3 protein: CASAVSPQVSGYTF; CDR3 DNA: TGCGCCAGCGCTGTTTCGCCCCAAGTGAGTGGCTACACCTTC
J gene: TRBJ2-7; D gene: -; V gene: TRBV10-2; clone size: -; CDR3 protein: CASSETSGEGGHEQYF; CDR3 DNA: TGCGCCAGCAGTGAGACATCAGGTGAGGGTGGGCACGAGCAGTACTTC
J gene: TRBJ1-4; D gene: -; V gene: TRBV7-9; clone size: -; CDR3 protein: CASSLGWTDRNEKLFF; CDR3 DNA: TGTGCCAGCAGCTTAGGGTGGACGGACCGAAATGAAAAACTGTTTTTT
J gene: TRBJ1-4; D gene: -; V gene: TRBV29-1; clone size: -; CDR3 protein: CSVERGAGEKLFF; CDR3 DNA: TGCAGCGTTGAAAGGGGCGCGGGTGAAAAACTGTTTTTT
J gene: TRBJ2-7; D gene: TRBD1; V gene: TRBV2; clone size: once; CDR3 protein: CASSEGASYEQYF; CDR3 DNA: TGTGCCAGCAGCGAGGGGGCTTCCTACGAGCAGTACTTC
J gene: TRBJ1-3; D gene: -; V gene: TRBV12-3/TRBV12-4; clone size: -; CDR3 protein: CASSFSGENTIYF; CDR3 DNA: TGTGCCAGCAGTTTTTCCGGGGAAAACACCATATATTTT
J gene: TRBJ2-1; D gene: -; V gene: TRBV28; clone size: -; CDR3 protein: CASSFSPPLGFEQFF; CDR3 DNA: TGTGCCAGCAGTTTCTCCCCCCCCCTTGGGTTCGAGCAGTTCTTC
J gene: TRBJ1-2; D gene: -; V gene: TRBV5-6; clone size: once; CDR3 protein: CASSSPGGNYGYTF; CDR3 DNA: TGTGCCAGCAGCTCCCCAGGTGGAAACTATGGCTACACCTTC
J gene: TRBJ2-6; D gene: TRBD1; V gene: TRBV9; clone size: -; CDR3 protein: CASSAGTGVSGANVLTF; CDR3 DNA: TGTGCCAGCAGCGCCGGGACAGGGGTGTCTGGGGCCAACGTCCTGACTTTC
J gene: TRBJ1-2; D gene: -; V gene: TRBV2; clone size: -; CDR3 protein: CASKKENYGYTF; CDR3 DNA: TGTGCCAGCAAAAAGGAAAACTATGGCTACACCTTC
J gene: TRBJ2-6; D gene: -; V gene: TRBV11-1; clone size: -; CDR3 protein: CASSPRHGANVLTF; CDR3 DNA: TGTGCCAGCAGCCCACGGCATGGGGCCAACGTCCTGACTTTC
J gene: TRBJ2-5; D gene: -; V gene: TRBV23-1; clone size: -; CDR3 protein: CASTGRGETQYF; CDR3 DNA: TGCGCAAGTACAGGGCGTGGAGAGACCCAGTACTTC
J gene: TRBJ1-4; D gene: -; V gene: TRBV6-1; clone size: -; CDR3 protein: CASSEARGLGEKLFF; CDR3 DNA: TGTGCCAGCAGTGAAGCTCGGGGCCTCGGTGAAAAACTGTTTTTT